Following are 27 T cell receptor beta chains from one sample sequenced in a study of blood T cell repertoires in COVID-19. TCRdb keeps only in-frame clones here, not all; method: immunoSEQ multiplex PCR. Of hundreds of thousands of clones in the sample, 90% were seen once. The sequenced sample was peripheral blood. Every receptor here comes from a woman aged 40-49 years with COVID-19, enrolled during active disease.

V gene TRBV18 combines with J gene TRBJ2-2, with 9 positions matching TRBD2. Trimming at V came to 3 bases and at J to 6 bases, leaving 14 bases not matched to a gene. The CDR3 extends over 18 amino acids. Germline V gene data show CDR1 as KGHSH and CDR2 as LQKENI. CDR3 loop: CASSPATSGLRGAGELFF. The CDR3 coding sequence is TGTGCCAGCTCACCGGCGACTAGCGGCCTAAGAGGGGCCGGGGAGCTGTTTTTT.

The chain combines TRBV25-1 with TRBJ2-3; 7 bases map to TRBD2. V was pared by 3 bases and J by 7 bases, with 10 bases of the junction left unmatched. This CDR3 region has 15 residues. Germline CDR1 reads MGHDK; CDR2 reads SYGVNS. As DNA, the CDR3 is TGTGCCAGCAGTGAGGACATGGGAGGGGCTAATACGCAGTATTTT. It is translated as CASSEDMGGANTQYF.

The genes are TRBV28 and TRBJ1-3, with D uncertain. Germline V lookup: CDR1 MDHEN, CDR2 SYDVKM. Trimming pared 4 bases from V and 7 bases from J, leaving 11 bases between. This CDR3 comprises 13 residues. The CDR3 loop is CASSSSYGNTIYF. The DNA of the CDR3 is TGTGCCAGCAGTTCCTCTTACGGGAACACCATATATTTT.

The gene calls are TRBV18 and TRBJ2-7, with D unresolved. Germline CDR1 and CDR2: KGHSH and LQKENI. The CDR3 is made up of 13 amino acids. The V and J ends lost 6 bases and 4 bases respectively, with 13 bases between them. The CDR3 coding sequence is TGTGCCAGCTCGCCCTACGCGAATTACGAGCAGTACTTC. Protein sequence: CASSPYANYEQYF.

The CDR3, as DNA: TGTGCCAGCAGTTCTTCAGGGGACTATGGCTACACCTTC. Amino acids: CASSSSGDYGYTF. The chain couples TRBV7-9 to TRBJ1-2, with D possibly TRBD1 on 6 matching bases. V lost 6 bases, J lost 3 bases, and 11 bases lay in between. The CDR3 contains 13 residues. Germline V gives CDR1 SEHNR, CDR2 FQNEAQ (reference sequence). Using reference TRBV7-9 and TRBJ1-2 for the parts outside the CDR3, the full variable domain is DTGVSQNPRHKITKRGQNVTFRCDPISEHNRLYWYRQTLGQGPEFLTYFQNEAQLEKSRLLSDRFSAERPKGSFSTLEIQRTEQGDSAMYLCASSSSGDYGYTFGSGTRLTVV.

The gene calls are TRBV6-5 and TRBJ1-2; TRBD1 agrees at 7 bases. The CDR3 is 13 amino acids. After removal of 2 bases from V and 8 bases from J, the junction contained 5 bases not matched to a gene. Germline V gene data show CDR1 as MNHEY and CDR2 as SVGAGI. The CDR3 coding sequence is TGTGCCAGCAGTTACGAGGGGGCTAGAGGCTACACCTTC. Protein product: CASSYEGARGYTF.

This chain uses TRBV5-5 with TRBJ2-1, with 11 positions matching TRBD1. Germline-derived CDR1 and CDR2 are SGHKS and YYEKEE (reference sequence). This CDR3 is built from 14 residues. With V trimmed by 0 bases and J by 9 bases, 2 bases remained unmatched. CDR3 sequence: CASSLGTGGTEQFF. In DNA form, the CDR3 reads TGTGCCAGCAGCTTGGGGACAGGGGGCACTGAGCAGTTCTTC.

The chain recombines TRBV3-1 (or the pseudogene TRBV3-2) with TRBJ1-2; TRBD1 is a possible D gene (5 bases). The ends were cut back, 2 bases at V and 1 base at J, with 17 bases in the middle. The CDR3 runs to 17 residues. CDR1 and CDR2 from the germline V gene are LGHDT and YNNKEL (reference sequence). CDR3 in amino acids: CASSQKGLGSLNYGYTF. The DNA for the CDR3 is TGTGCCAGCAGCCAAAAGGGGTTGGGCAGCCTTAACTATGGCTACACCTTC.

V gene TRBV6-5 combines with J gene TRBJ1-3, with 10 bases aligning to TRBD1. Per germline, CDR1 MNHEY and CDR2 SVGAGI. The CDR3 runs to 14 residues. V lost 6 bases, J lost 4 bases, and 3 bases stayed unmatched. The CDR3 here is CASRGTGEGNTIYF. The DNA for the CDR3 is TGTGCCAGCAGGGGGACAGGGGAGGGAAACACCATATATTTT.

The chain is built from TRBV12-5 and TRBJ2-1, with 7 bases matching TRBD2. V was pared by 7 bases and J by 2 bases, with 8 bases of the junction left unmatched. This CDR3 spans 15 amino acids. From germline, CDR1 is LGHNT and CDR2 FRNRAP. CDR3 sequence (DNA): TGTGCTAGTGCCTCAACTAGCGAAACCTACAATGAGCAGTTCTTC. Translation: CASASTSETYNEQFF.

This chain links TRBV18 with TRBJ2-7; 11 bases match TRBD2. Germline CDR1 is KGHSH and CDR2 is LQKENI. This CDR3 spans 15 amino acids. J lost 4 bases, V lost 2 bases, and 4 bases had no gene match. CDR3 in DNA: TGTGCCAGCTCACCAAGACTAGCGGGGAAATACGAGCAGTACTTC. This sequence encodes CASSPRLAGKYEQYF.

The V and J genes are TRBV6-6 and TRBJ1-5; the D gene is possibly TRBD1 (5 bases). The V gene's germline CDR1 is MNHNY and CDR2 SVGAGI (reference sequence). The V end was cut by 2 bases, the J end by 6 bases, with 11 bases between. The length of the CDR3 is 14 residues. Here the CDR3 reads CASSYGREGQPQHF. The CDR3 DNA sequence: TGTGCCAGCAGTTACGGCAGGGAAGGTCAGCCCCAGCATTTT.

V is TRBV28 and J is TRBJ1-6; D remains unclear. Trimming pared 4 bases from V and 6 bases from J, leaving 10 bases between. Germline CDR1 is MDHEN and CDR2 is SYDVKM. This CDR3 has 14 residues. The CDR3 region is CASSSSLSNSPLHF. The CDR3 DNA follows: TGTGCCAGCAGTTCCTCCCTCTCTAATTCACCCCTCCACTTT.

This chain connects TRBV7-2 to TRBJ1-3; D ambiguous. The CDR3 runs to 17 residues. Germline CDR1 reads SGHTA; CDR2 reads FQGNSA. Trimming shortened V by 2 bases and J by 0 bases, and 14 bases separated the two germline ends. The CDR3 sequence is CASSLSGVSRSGNTIYF. Here the CDR3 DNA reads TGTGCCAGCAGCTTATCCGGGGTAAGCCGCTCTGGAAACACCATATATTTT.

This chain uses TRBV4-3 with TRBJ1-2, with D perhaps matching TRBD1 (6 bases). Germline CDR1 and CDR2: LGHNA and YSLEER. The CDR3 sequence is 16 residues long. With 1 base removed from V and 5 bases from J, the gap between germline ends came to 17 bases. CDR3 coding DNA: TGCGCCAGCAGCCAAGCTGCCGGACAGACCGCTTATGGCTACACCTTC. This sequence encodes CASSQAAGQTAYGYTF.

The chain has TRBV19 and TRBJ1-5; the D is unclear. The CDR3 consists of 14 residues. Deletions cut 10 bases from V and 3 bases from J, with 16 bases between. Per germline, CDR1 LNHDA and CDR2 SQIVND (reference sequence). This chain's CDR3 is CAISPRDYNQPQHF. CDR3 coding DNA: TGTGCCATATCACCCCGGGATTACAATCAGCCCCAGCATTTT.

J is TRBJ2-3 and V is TRBV7-2; 11 nucleotides line up with TRBD2. J was trimmed by 2 bases and V by 1 base; bases with no gene match: 2. Germline V gives CDR1 SGHTA, CDR2 FQGNSA. CDR3 length: 16 residues. In DNA, the CDR3 is TGTGCCAGCAGCTTAGGACTAGCGGGGATCACAGATACGCAGTATTTT. This translates into CASSLGLAGITDTQYF.

The chain combines TRBV27 with TRBJ2-2; TRBD2 matches 7 bases. The CDR3 spans 16 residues. The ends lost 8 bases at V and 4 bases at J; junction bases unmatched: 13. Per the germline V gene, CDR1 is MNHEY and CDR2 is SMNVEV (reference sequence). CDR3: CASQQAGDFGTGELFF. The DNA of the CDR3 is TGTGCCAGCCAACAGGCGGGAGATTTTGGCACCGGGGAGCTGTTTTTT.

This chain uses TRBV11-3 with TRBJ2-1; TRBD2 aligns across 9 bases. The CDR3 runs to 13 residues. V lost 2 bases to trimming and J lost 12 bases; unmatched junction nucleotides: 5. Germline V gene lookup returns CDR1 SGHNT and CDR2 YENEEA. CDR3 sequence: CASSLLAGERQFF. In nucleotides, the CDR3 is TGTGCCAGCAGCTTATTAGCGGGAGAACGGCAGTTCTTC.

The chain couples TRBV4-1 to TRBJ2-7; a possible D gene is TRBD2 (6 bases). Per the germline V gene, CDR1 is MGHRA and CDR2 is YSYEKL. Trimming shortened V by 1 base and J by 4 bases, and 26 bases separated the two germline ends. This CDR3 comprises 19 residues. The CDR3 region has the DNA TGCGCCAGCAGCCAAGTACGGAGGGGATTAGCGTCACCCTTTTACGAGCAGTACTTC. Translated, it gives CASSQVRRGLASPFYEQYF.

CDR3: CASSLSGGQGSYNEQFF. As DNA, the CDR3 is TGTGCCAGCAGTTTATCTGGGGGCCAGGGATCCTACAATGAGCAGTTCTTC. The chain combines TRBV28 with TRBJ2-1, with D perhaps matching TRBD1 (6 bases). Germline V lookup: CDR1 MDHEN, CDR2 SYDVKM. V gave up 1 base and J gave up 1 base, with 14 bases separating them. The CDR3 has 17 residues.

The CDR3 DNA follows: TGCGCCAGCAGCTTTGGACAGGGGGGGACCCAGTACTTC. Translating gives CASSFGQGGTQYF. The chain joins TRBV5-1 to TRBJ2-5; TRBD1 matches 10 bases. The CDR3 covers 13 residues. Per the germline V gene, CDR1 is SGHRS and CDR2 is YFSETQ. V gave up 2 bases and J gave up 7 bases; unmatched junction bases: 2. The full variable domain, rest sourced from reference TRBV5-1 and TRBJ2-5, is KAGVTQTPRYLIKTRGQQVTLSCSPISGHRSVSWYQQTPGQGLQFLFEYFSETQRNKGNFPGRFSGRQFSNSRSEMNVSTLELGDSALYLCASSFGQGGTQYFGPGTRLLVL.

V gene TRBV28 combines with J gene TRBJ1-2; tentatively, D is TRBD1 (5 bases). CDR1 is MDHEN and CDR2 is SYDVKM in the germline V gene. This CDR3 has 14 residues. The ends were cut back, 5 bases at V and 6 bases at J, with 16 bases in the middle. The DNA of the CDR3 is TGTGCCAGCAGTCCCACCCCTGGGGGGAATGGCTACACCTTC. It yields the protein CASSPTPGGNGYTF.

With respect to this clone: The same CDR3 can be traced to other DNA sequences in this sample. J is TRBJ2-5 and V is TRBV7-2, with TRBD2 matching over 9 bases. This CDR3 region has 16 residues. V was clipped by 1 base and J by 1 base; unmatched bases: 4. Germline V CDR1 and CDR2: SGHTA, FQGNSA. This CDR3 reads CASSLVGSGGQETQYF. CDR3 nucleotides: TGTGCCAGCAGCTTAGTAGGTAGCGGGGGCCAAGAGACCCAGTACTTC.

This clone was recorded once. The V gene is TRBV5-1, the J gene TRBJ1-3; perhaps TRBD1 as D (5 bases). This CDR3 spans 17 amino acids. V was clipped by 1 base and J by 0 bases, with 14 bases between them. Germline V gene lookup returns CDR1 SGHRS and CDR2 YFSETQ. CDR3 sequence reads: CASSLSTGRASGNTIYF. The CDR3, as DNA: TGCGCCAGCAGCTTGAGTACAGGAAGGGCCTCTGGAAACACCATATATTTT.

This chain connects TRBV2 to TRBJ2-3, with TRBD1 matching 9 bases. The CDR3 consists of 15 residues. With 8 bases clipped from V and 4 bases from J, the junction kept 10 bases outside the gene matches. Germline CDR1 SNHLY, CDR2 FYNNEI. The CDR3 spells CASGLDRGFADTQYF. Here the CDR3 DNA reads TGTGCCAGCGGGCTGGACAGGGGTTTTGCAGATACGCAGTATTTT.

The chain is built from TRBV28 and TRBJ1-2; D is undetermined. The V and J ends lost 8 bases and 8 bases respectively, with 12 bases between them. CDR1 MDHEN and CDR2 SYDVKM come from the germline V gene. The CDR3 is made up of 11 amino acids. This CDR3 reads CASGTYLGYTF. CDR3 in DNA: TGTGCCAGCGGTACTTATTTAGGCTACACCTTC.